The source of this T cell receptor (beta chain) is a study of T cell responses to AZD1222 COVID-19 vaccine. Looking at the study overall: The study pooled second doses at about 4 or about 12 weeks. Study-wide results and limits: Clonal diversity may have been underestimated in mostly white British donors. Baseline seropositivity characterized only six AZD1222 recipients.

This clone was seen a single time. Its antigen is not known. Sequenced by immunoSEQ multiplex PCR; TCRdb stores in-frame clones only, minus some. The data show about 140,000 clones, with 92% seen just once and approximately 4.8% held by the top ten. The sequencing here drew on peripheral blood, taken on day 0 of AZD1222 vaccination. This receptor was taken from an adult in good health.

The CDR3 reads CASRGSLNTGELFF. CDR3 bases: TGTGCCAGCAGGGGTTCGTTAAACACCGGGGAGCTGTTTTTT. The chain is built from TRBV2 and TRBJ2-2; D ambiguous. The germline V gene encodes CDR1 SNHLY and CDR2 FYNNEI. The V and J ends lost 6 bases and 2 bases respectively, with 10 bases between them. This CDR3 is 14 amino acids long.